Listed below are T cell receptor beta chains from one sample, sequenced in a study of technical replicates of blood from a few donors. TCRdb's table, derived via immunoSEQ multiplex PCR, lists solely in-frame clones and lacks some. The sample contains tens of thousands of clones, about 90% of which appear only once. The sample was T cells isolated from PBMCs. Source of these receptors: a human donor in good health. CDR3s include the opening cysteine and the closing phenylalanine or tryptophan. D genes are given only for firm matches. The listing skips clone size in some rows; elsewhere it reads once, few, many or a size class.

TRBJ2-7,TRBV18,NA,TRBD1,CASSPMGTGDYEQYF,TGTGCCAGCTCACCTATGGGGACAGGGGATTACGAGCAGTACTTC
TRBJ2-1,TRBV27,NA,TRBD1,CASSSEQGENYNEQFF,TGTGCCAGCAGTTCGGAGCAGGGGGAGAACTACAATGAGCAGTTCTTC
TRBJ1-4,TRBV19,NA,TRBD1,CASINRGQGDEKLFF,TGTGCCAGTATAAATAGGGGACAGGGGGATGAAAAACTGTTTTTT
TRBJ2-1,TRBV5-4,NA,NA,CASSLAEIAPGNEQFF,TGTGCCAGCAGCTTGGCCGAAATAGCCCCTGGGAATGAGCAGTTCTTC
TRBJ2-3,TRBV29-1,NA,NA,CSVMKHFEDFGTDTQYF,TGCAGCGTCATGAAACATTTCGAGGATTTCGGCACAGATACGCAGTATTTT
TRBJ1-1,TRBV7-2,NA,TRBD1,CASSLTRTGGEAFF,TGTGCCAGCAGCTTAACACGGACAGGGGGCGAAGCTTTCTTT
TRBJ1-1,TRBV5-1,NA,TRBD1,CASSLTGGGTEAFF,TGCGCCAGCAGCCTTACAGGGGGGGGGACTGAAGCTTTCTTT
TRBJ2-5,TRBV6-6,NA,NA,CASSSTEQETQYF,TGTGCCAGCAGTTCGACAGAACAAGAGACCCAGTACTTC
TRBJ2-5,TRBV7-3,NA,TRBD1,CASSQGQGIETQYF,TGTGCCAGCAGCCAGGGACAGGGTATCGAGACCCAGTACTTC
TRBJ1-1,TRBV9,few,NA,CASSPSRMNTEAFF,TGTGCCAGCAGCCCATCCAGAATGAACACTGAAGCTTTCTTT
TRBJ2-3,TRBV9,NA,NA,CASSRSSGYTDTQYF,TGTGCCAGCAGTCGTAGCTCCGGATACACAGATACGCAGTATTTT
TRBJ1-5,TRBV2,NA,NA,CASSAGWDQPQHF,TGTGCCAGCAGTGCAGGTTGGGATCAGCCCCAGCATTTT
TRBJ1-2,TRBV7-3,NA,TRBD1,CASSLTGGGTGGGNYGYTF,TGTGCCAGCAGCTTAACTGGAGGGGGGACAGGCGGGGGAAACTATGGCTACACCTTC
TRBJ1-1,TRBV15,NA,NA,CATSRDLPGKTEAFF,TGTGCCACCAGCAGAGATTTGCCAGGGAAAACTGAAGCTTTCTTT
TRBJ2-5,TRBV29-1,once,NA,CSVEDGRAETQYF,TGCAGCGTTGAAGATGGCAGGGCTGAGACCCAGTACTTC
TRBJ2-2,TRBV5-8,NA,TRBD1,CASSPGQAKGTGELFF,TGTGCCAGCAGCCCGGGACAGGCGAAAGGGACCGGGGAGCTGTTTTTT
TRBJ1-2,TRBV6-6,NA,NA,CASSYSSTGFEGYTF,TGTGCCAGCAGTTACTCGAGTACGGGGTTCGAGGGCTACACCTTC
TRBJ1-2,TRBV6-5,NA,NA,CASSSAGGNGYTF,TGTGCCAGCAGTTCGGCAGGAGGTAATGGCTACACCTTC
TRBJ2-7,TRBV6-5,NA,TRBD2,CASTRGGSYEQYF,TGTGCCAGCACCCGCGGGGGATCCTACGAGCAGTACTTC
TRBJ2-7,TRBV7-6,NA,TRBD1,CASSPGTGSYEQYF,TGTGCCAGCAGCCCCGGGACAGGGTCCTACGAGCAGTACTTC
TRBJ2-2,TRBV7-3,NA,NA,CASSFHGSVDTGELFF,TGTGCCAGCAGCTTCCACGGGAGCGTTGACACCGGGGAGCTGTTTTTT
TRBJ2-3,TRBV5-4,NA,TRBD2,CASSPGLAGFTDTQYF,TGTGCCAGCAGCCCGGGACTAGCGGGTTTCACAGATACGCAGTATTTT
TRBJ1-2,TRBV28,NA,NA,CASDSNPRGGYGYTF,TGTGCCAGCGACTCCAACCCACGGGGGGGCTATGGCTACACCTTC
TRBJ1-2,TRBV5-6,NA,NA,CASTIRELPVGYTF,TGTGCCAGCACCATTCGGGAGCTCCCGGTTGGCTACACCTTC
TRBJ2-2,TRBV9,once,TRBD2,CASSVSGGVGGELFF,TGTGCCAGCAGCGTGTCGGGGGGGGTAGGCGGGGAGCTGTTTTTT
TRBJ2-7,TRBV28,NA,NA,CASSLFSIAHEQYF,TGTGCCAGCAGTTTATTTTCAATAGCCCACGAGCAGTACTTC
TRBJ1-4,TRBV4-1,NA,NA,CASSQGLGAEEKLFF,TGCGCCAGCAGCCAAGGCCTGGGGGCGGAAGAAAAACTGTTTTTT
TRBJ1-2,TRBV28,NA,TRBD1,CASSSPPYGRGRSNNGGYTF,TGTGCCAGCAGTTCTCCACCCTATGGCAGGGGGCGATCTAATAACGGAGGCTACACCTTC
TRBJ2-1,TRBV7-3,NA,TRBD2,CASSRLAGPKGDEQFF,TGTGCCAGCAGTAGACTAGCGGGACCCAAAGGCGATGAGCAGTTCTTC
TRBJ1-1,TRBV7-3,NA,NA,CASSPAVLNTEAFF,TGTGCCAGCAGCCCCGCGGTCTTGAACACTGAAGCTTTCTTT
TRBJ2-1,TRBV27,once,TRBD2,CASSYSGRNEQFF,TGTGCCAGCAGTTACAGCGGGAGGAATGAGCAGTTCTTC
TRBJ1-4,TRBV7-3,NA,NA,CASSLNGGANEKLFF,TGTGCCAGCAGCTTAAATGGGGGGGCTAATGAAAAACTGTTTTTT
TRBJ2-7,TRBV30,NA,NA,CAWSVTIRSYEQYF,TGTGCCTGGAGTGTAACAATACGCTCCTACGAGCAGTACTTC
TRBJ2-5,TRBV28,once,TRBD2,CASSEAGGETQYF,TGTGCCAGCAGTGAGGCGGGGGGGGAGACCCAGTACTTC
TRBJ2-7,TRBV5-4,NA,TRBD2,CASSLKPLAGYEQYF,TGTGCCAGCAGCTTGAAGCCTCTAGCGGGCTACGAGCAGTACTTC
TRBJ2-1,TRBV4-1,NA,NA,CASSQDGGSIPYNEQFF,TGCGCCAGCAGCCAAGATGGGGGGTCGATTCCCTACAATGAGCAGTTCTTC
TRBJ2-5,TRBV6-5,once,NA,CASSYSRYQETQYF,TGTGCCAGCAGTTACTCCCGGTACCAAGAGACCCAGTACTTC
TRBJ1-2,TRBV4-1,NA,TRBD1,CASSDGTGDPNYGYTF,TGCGCCAGCTCGGATGGGACAGGCGATCCTAACTATGGCTACACCTTC
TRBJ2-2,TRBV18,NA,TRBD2,CASSPSGLAANTGELFF,TGTGCCAGCTCACCGTCGGGACTAGCGGCGAACACCGGGGAGCTGTTTTTT
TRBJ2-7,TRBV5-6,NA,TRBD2,CASSLFEGGSSYEQYF,TGTGCCAGCAGCTTGTTTGAGGGAGGGAGCTCCTACGAGCAGTACTTC
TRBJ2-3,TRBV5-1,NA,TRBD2,CASGRVPSGTKTDTQYF,TGCGCCAGCGGCAGGGTCCCTAGCGGGACAAAAACAGATACGCAGTATTTT
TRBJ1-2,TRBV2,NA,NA,CASSEAFIGYGYTF,TGTGCCAGCAGTGAAGCTTTTATCGGGTATGGCTACACCTTC
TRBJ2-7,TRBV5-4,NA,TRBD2,CASSLDLAGELYEQYF,TGTGCCAGCAGCTTAGATTTAGCGGGAGAGTTGTACGAGCAGTACTTC
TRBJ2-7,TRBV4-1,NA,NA,CASSPGHPGEQYF,TGCGCCAGCAGCCCGGGACATCCTGGGGAGCAGTACTTC
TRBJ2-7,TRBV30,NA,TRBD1,CAWSVGGQGQKEQYF,TGTGCCTGGAGTGTCGGGGGACAGGGTCAAAAGGAGCAGTACTTC
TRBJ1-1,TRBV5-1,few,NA,CASSLGRDGNTEAFF,TGCGCCAGCAGCTTGGGGCGGGATGGGAACACTGAAGCTTTCTTT
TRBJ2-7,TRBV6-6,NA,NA,CASGGGLSYEQYF,TGTGCCAGCGGTGGGGGACTTAGCTACGAGCAGTACTTC
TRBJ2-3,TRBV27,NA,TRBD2,CASSFGLAGNTDTQYF,TGTGCCAGCAGTTTCGGGCTAGCGGGAAACACAGATACGCAGTATTTT
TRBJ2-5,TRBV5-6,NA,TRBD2,CASSILAEYQETQYF,TGTGCCAGCAGCATACTAGCGGAATATCAAGAGACCCAGTACTTC
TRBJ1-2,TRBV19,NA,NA,CASYRAYGYTF,TGTGCCAGCTACAGGGCTTATGGCTACACCTTC
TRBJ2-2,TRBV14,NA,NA,CASSADLPRGTGELFF,TGTGCCAGCAGCGCGGACTTGCCACGGGGGACCGGGGAGCTGTTTTTT
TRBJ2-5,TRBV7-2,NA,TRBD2,CASSLDWLAGETQYF,TGTGCCAGCAGCTTAGATTGGCTAGCGGGAGAGACCCAGTACTTC
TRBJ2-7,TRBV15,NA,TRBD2,CATSGEGTSVHEQYF,TGTGCCACCAGCGGCGAAGGGACTAGCGTCCACGAGCAGTACTTC
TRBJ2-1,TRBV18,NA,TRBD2,CASSPSGGLAGINEQFF,TGTGCCAGCTCACCCAGTGGGGGACTAGCGGGAATCAATGAGCAGTTCTTC
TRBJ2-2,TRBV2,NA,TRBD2,CASSSVASGRAGELFF,TGTGCCAGCAGTAGTGTCGCTAGCGGGAGGGCCGGGGAGCTGTTTTTT
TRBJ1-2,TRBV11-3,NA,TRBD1,CASSPRQGAFYGYTF,TGTGCCAGCAGCCCACGACAGGGGGCCTTCTATGGCTACACCTTC